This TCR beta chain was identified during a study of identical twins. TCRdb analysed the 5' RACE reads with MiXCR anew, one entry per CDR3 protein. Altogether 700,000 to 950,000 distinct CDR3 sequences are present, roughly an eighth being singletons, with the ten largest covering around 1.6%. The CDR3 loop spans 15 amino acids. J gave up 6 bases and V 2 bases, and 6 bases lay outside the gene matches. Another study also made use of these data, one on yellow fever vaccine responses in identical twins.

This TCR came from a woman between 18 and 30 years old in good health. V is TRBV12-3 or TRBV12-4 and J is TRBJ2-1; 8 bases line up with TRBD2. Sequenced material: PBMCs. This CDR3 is CASSLSAGGGNEQFF. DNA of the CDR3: TGTGCCAGCAGTTTATCTGCGGGAGGTGGCAATGAGCAGTTCTTC.